Detailed here is one TCR beta chain. Its antigen is not known. The sample belongs to a study of CD8+ T cells in alopecia areata. Study results and caveats: Affected lesional scalp, above all in alopecia totalis/universalis, was more clonal than normal scalp.

It was cDNA, reverse transcribed from extracted RNA, that served as the sequencing template. Libraries were prepared by immunoSEQ multiplex PCR; TCRdb keeps only in-frame clonotypes and omits some of them. The top ten clones hold roughly 0.9% of a sample with approximately 150,000 clones, approximately 49% of them seen once. This CDR3 region has 16 residues. Germline CDR1 and CDR2: SGDLS and YYNGEE. Between the trimmed V and J ends, which lost 4 bases and 6 bases, there was a span of 19 bases. This chain uses TRBV9 with TRBJ2-2, with a possible D match to TRBD2 (6 bases). The TCR comes from a human donor with alopecia areata. Source: CD4+ T cells sorted from blood, taken at week 0. CDR3 amino acids: CASSPVVSGASGELFF. For the CDR3, the DNA is TGTGCCAGCAGCCCCGTCGTGTCGGGAGCGTCCGGGGAGCTGTTTTTT.